The sample holds one count of the clone carrying this TCR beta chain. The sample comes from a study of T cell changes during pregnancy in multiple sclerosis. Assay: immunoSEQ multiplex PCR; the TCRdb copy retains only in-frame clones and omits some. The sample includes approximately 28,000 clones, roughly 92% of them seen just once. This specimen consisted of CD8+ T cells from peripheral blood mononuclear cells, obtained before pregnancy. The receptor comes from a female donor with multiple sclerosis, enrolled in a pregnancy study.

The CDR3 loop reads CASSSQGAGRYNEQFF. The CDR3 nucleotides read TGTGCCAGCAGCTCCCAGGGGGCGGGGCGCTACAATGAGCAGTTCTTC. V gene TRBV7-3 combines with J gene TRBJ2-1, with 8 bases fitting TRBD1. Germline CDR1 is SGHTA and CDR2 is FQGTGA. V lost 4 bases to trimming and J lost 3 bases; unmatched junction nucleotides: 8. CDR3 length: 16 amino acids.